One and the same sample provided the 31 T cell receptor beta chains below, sequenced in a study of regulatory T cells in long-lasting Graves disease. Time point defined: newly diagnosed GD, antithyroid drugs for less than 3 months. The TCR library was prepared using RNA isolated from PBMCs. Sequencing libraries for TCR beta were prepared with iRepertoire HTBI primers and Arm-PCR of CDR3 regions. TCRdb used MiXCR to reprocess the multiplex PCR reads, holding one entry per CDR3 protein. The sample holds 390,000 or so distinct CDR3 sequences, 12% seen once. A further study also used this sample, focusing on T cells in Graves' hyperthyroidism and ophthalmopathy.

The input for sequencing was peripheral blood mononuclear cells (PBMCs), taken at new diagnosis, from a patient treated with antithyroid drugs. These receptors all stem from a woman aged 18-29 years with Graves disease.

This clonotype occurred many times. The gene calls are TRBV29-1 and TRBJ1-2, with D unclear. The CDR3 is 11 residues long. V shed 2 bases and J shed 3 bases, with 4 bases lying between them. Germline CDR1 reads SQVTM; CDR2 reads ANQGSEA. CDR3 amino acids: CSVEWDYGYTF. For the CDR3, the DNA is TGCAGCGTTGAATGGGACTATGGCTACACCTTC.

This clonotype showed up many times. The V gene is TRBV11-2, the J gene TRBJ2-7; 7 bases match TRBD2. V was pared by 3 bases and J by 6 bases, with 17 bases of the junction left unmatched. The germline CDR1 and CDR2 sequences are SGHAT and FQNNGV. CDR3 length: 17 amino acids. In DNA, the CDR3 is TGTGCCAGCAGCTTGGGTGAATTGGCGGGAGTTTCCGTCGAGCAGTACTTC. Its protein product is CASSLGELAGVSVEQYF.

This clonotype appeared a few times. The rearrangement links TRBV3-1 to TRBJ1-2, with D tentatively TRBD1 (5 bases). The V and J ends lost 0 bases and 7 bases respectively, with 9 bases between them. The V gene's germline CDR1 is LGHDT and CDR2 YNNKEL (reference sequence). This CDR3 is 13 amino acids long. As DNA, the CDR3 is TGTGCCAGCAGCCAAGATCGGGGGTTTGGCTACACCTTC. Translated: CASSQDRGFGYTF. Based on the CDR3 plus reference TRBV3-1 and TRBJ1-2, the full variable domain is DTAVSQTPKYLVTQMGNDKSIKCEQNLGHDTMYWYKQDSKKFLKIMFSYNNKELIINETVPNRFSPKSPDKAHLNLHINSLELGDSAVYFCASSQDRGFGYTFGSGTRLTVV.

In its sample, this clonotype was seen a few times. A much larger clone differs from this one at a single base, so this may be a read error. A read error is likely, as this CDR3 ends without the conserved phenylalanine or tryptophan. The chain couples TRBV27 to TRBJ1-6, with no clear D. This CDR3 spans 16 amino acids. Germline V gene sequence: CDR1 MNHEY, CDR2 SMNVEV (reference sequence). Trimming took 3 bases from V and 2 from J, leaving 11 bases between them. The CDR3 region is CASSFSSLAYNSPLHL. Written as DNA, the CDR3 is TGTGCCAGCAGTTTCTCATCACTTGCCTATAATTCACCCCTCCACCTT.

This clonotype has just a few counts. The V call is TRBV19, the J call TRBJ2-5, with D hard to call. V gave up 5 bases and J gave up 4 bases, with 14 bases separating them. Germline loops: CDR1 LNHDA, CDR2 SQIVND (reference sequence). This CDR3 spans 14 amino acids. Written as DNA, the CDR3 is TGTGCCAGTAGTGGCCCCAGAGCCCCAGAGACCCAGTACTTC. Amino acid sequence: CASSGPRAPETQYF.

In its sample, this clonotype was seen many times. The chain links TRBV20-1 to TRBJ2-2; D possibly corresponds to TRBD1 (6 bases). CDR1 DFQATT and CDR2 SNEGSKA come from the germline V gene (reference sequence). Trimming took off 5 bases at V and 6 bases at J, with 16 bases between the two ends. CDR3 length: 14 residues. DNA of the CDR3: TGCAGTGCTGCTCGACCGGGACACCCCGGGGAGCTGTTTTTT. Encoded protein: CSAARPGHPGELFF.

This clonotype was seen repeatedly, ten times or more. V and J are TRBV12-5 and TRBJ2-1; 7 bases line up with TRBD1. This CDR3 has 13 amino acids. V was pared by 1 base and J by 7 bases, with 1 base of the junction left unmatched. Germline CDR1 and CDR2: LGHNT and FRNRAP. Written as DNA, the CDR3 is TGTGCTAGTGGTTTGGGCAGGGGGAATGAGCAGTTCTTC. Translated, it gives CASGLGRGNEQFF.

This clonotype has ten or more counts. The chain joins TRBV4-3 to TRBJ2-3; D unresolved. The CDR3 runs 15 residues. The germline V gene encodes CDR1 LGHNA and CDR2 YSLEER. V gave up 8 bases and J gave up 3 bases, with 18 bases separating them. In nucleotides, the CDR3 is TGCGCCAGCGGAAACTTGGAAACCCGAACAGATACGCAGTATTTT. Translated: CASGNLETRTDTQYF.

In this sample, this clonotype turned up many times. This rearrangement joins TRBV7-2 to TRBJ2-5; a possible D gene is TRBD2 (6 bases). Germline V gives CDR1 SGHTA, CDR2 FQGNSA. CDR3 size: 12 residues. Trimming shortened V by 7 bases and J by 4 bases, and 10 bases separated the two germline ends. The CDR3 here is CASTGVRETQYF. The CDR3 region has the DNA TGTGCCAGCACGGGGGTTCGAGAGACCCAGTACTTC.

V usage is TRBV12-3 or TRBV12-4 and J usage is TRBJ2-3; D is perhaps TRBD1 (6 bases). CDR3 length: 14 residues. Trimming took off 3 bases at V and 5 bases at J, with 12 bases between the two ends. This chain's CDR3 is CASSFFQGQDTQYF. The DNA for the CDR3 is TGTGCCAGCAGTTTTTTTCAGGGGCAAGATACGCAGTATTTT.

At least ten counts were recorded for this clonotype. The chain recombines TRBV20-1 with TRBJ2-5; D gene uncertain. Trimming cost V 3 bases and J 1 base, with 18 bases left between them. This CDR3 comprises 16 residues. Germline V lookup: CDR1 DFQATT, CDR2 SNEGSKA (reference sequence). Here the CDR3 reads CSASLFLDQIQETQYF. CDR3 nucleotides: TGCAGTGCTAGCCTCTTTTTGGACCAGATCCAAGAGACCCAGTACTTC.

This chain uses TRBV6-1 with TRBJ1-5; D ambiguous. The CDR3 spans 13 residues. Germline V lookup: CDR1 MNHNS, CDR2 SASEGT. V was clipped by 8 bases and J by 6 bases, with 14 bases between them. This chain's CDR3 is CASGDRLIQPQHF. Written as DNA, the CDR3 is TGTGCCAGCGGAGATCGGTTAATTCAGCCCCAGCATTTT.

This clonotype came up many times. This chain joins TRBV11-2 and TRBJ2-2, with TRBD2 identical over 7 bases. The CDR3 length is 19 residues. Germline V gene sequence: CDR1 SGHAT, CDR2 FQNNGV. V lost 5 bases and J lost 7; bases outside the gene matches: 22. The CDR3 is CASSPRAGGSGGVYGELFF. The CDR3 DNA sequence: TGTGCCAGCAGCCCCCGCGCTGGCGGGAGCGGTGGGGTTTACGGGGAGCTGTTTTTT. The full variable domain, with the rest looked up from reference TRBV11-2 and TRBJ2-2, is EAGVAQSPRYKIIEKRQSVAFWCNPISGHATLYWYQQILGQGPKLLIQFQNNGVVDDSQLPKDRFSAERLKGVDSTLKIQPAKLEDSAVYLCASSPRAGGSGGVYGELFFGEGSRLTVL.

In its sample, this clonotype was seen many times. The genes are TRBV6-1 and TRBJ1-5; tentatively, D is TRBD1 (6 bases). Trimming shortened V by 6 bases and J by 4 bases, and 13 bases separated the two germline ends. The germline CDR1 and CDR2 sequences are MNHNS and SASEGT. There are 14 residues in the CDR3. The CDR3 region is CASRLDSWNQPQHF. CDR3 in DNA: TGTGCCAGCAGACTGGACAGTTGGAATCAGCCCCAGCATTTT.

This clonotype was counted ten times or more. The chain joins TRBV11-3 to TRBJ2-5, with D perhaps matching TRBD1 or TRBD2 (6 bases each). The germline V and J ends were trimmed by 4 bases and 7 bases, with 19 bases remaining between them. The germline V gene encodes CDR1 SGHNT and CDR2 YENEEA. CDR3 length: 15 amino acids. The CDR3 DNA reads as TGTGCCAGCAGCTCCCGGGAGCAGGGGTCAGGGACCCAGTACTTC. Encoded protein: CASSSREQGSGTQYF.

At least ten counts were recorded for this clonotype. J is TRBJ1-1 and V is TRBV12-3 or TRBV12-4; D call uncertain. The CDR3 is 15 amino acids. Trimming cost V 3 bases and J 3 bases, with 14 bases left between them. In nucleotides, the CDR3 is TGTGCCAGCAGTTTCGACGGGATTGGGGACACTGAAGCTTTCTTT. Encoded protein: CASSFDGIGDTEAFF.

This clonotype was seen a few times. The CDR3 region is CASSHLPGGSGNTIYF. The CDR3 region has the DNA TGCGCCAGCAGCCACTTACCAGGTGGCTCTGGAAACACCATATATTTT. The chain has TRBV4-1 and TRBJ1-3; no definite D call. Between the trimmed V and J ends, which lost 3 bases and 0 bases, there was a span of 12 bases. From germline, CDR1 is MGHRA and CDR2 YSYEKL. The CDR3 consists of 16 residues.

This clonotype was seen repeatedly, ten times or more. The chain has TRBV20-1 and TRBJ2-2; TRBD2 agrees at 12 bases. From germline, CDR1 is DFQATT and CDR2 SNEGSKA (reference sequence). The J segment lost 7 bases and the V segment lost 6 bases, leaving 6 bases of the junction unmatched. This CDR3 comprises 14 residues. CDR3 in DNA: TGCAGTGCACCGACTAGCGGGAGTAGCGGGGAGCTGTTTTTT. Translating it yields CSAPTSGSSGELFF.

The genes are TRBV4-1 and TRBJ1-5, with D tentatively TRBD1 (6 bases). CDR3 length: 15 amino acids. V lost 1 base and J 6 bases, leaving 13 bases between the germline ends. The V gene's germline CDR1 is MGHRA and CDR2 YSYEKL. The CDR3 DNA reads TGCGCCAGCAGCCAAGTTGGGCAGGGGAGTCAGCCCCAGCATTTT. Translating gives CASSQVGQGSQPQHF.

The rearrangement uses TRBV9 and TRBJ1-5; no firm D call. Trimming cost V 0 bases and J 3 bases, with 7 bases left between them. The CDR3 is 14 amino acids. Looked up from germline, CDR1 is SGDLS and CDR2 is YYNGEE. The chain's CDR3 is CASSVANSNQPQHF. The CDR3 nucleotides are TGTGCCAGCAGCGTAGCTAATTCCAATCAGCCCCAGCATTTT.

This clonotype was picked up many times. The chain recombines TRBV5-1 with TRBJ2-7; 9 bases are a match to TRBD2. V lost 4 bases to trimming and J lost 6 bases; unmatched junction nucleotides: 14. The CDR3 spans 16 residues. Per the germline V gene, CDR1 is SGHRS and CDR2 is YFSETQ. The CDR3 sequence is CASSPGLALDSGEQYF. CDR3 DNA sequence: TGCGCCAGCAGCCCAGGACTAGCGTTAGACTCGGGCGAGCAGTACTTC.

This clonotype has only one observation. This may be a read error, as it is one base from a much larger clone. The chain carries TRBV7-2 and TRBJ1-5, with 8 nucleotides matching TRBD1. The V gene's germline CDR1 is SGHTA and CDR2 FQGNSA. CDR3 length: 16 residues. The V and J ends lost 4 bases and 0 bases, in that order; junction bases with no gene match: 5. The CDR3 here is CASSSRDRSSNQPQHF. CDR3 bases: TGTGCCAGCAGCTCCCGGGACAGGAGTAGCAATCAGCCCCAGCATTTT.

V is TRBV13 and J is TRBJ2-7; 7 bases map to TRBD2. The junction had 6 bases not matched to a gene; V was cut back by 4 bases and J by 0 bases. Germline V gives CDR1 PRHDT, CDR2 FYEKMQ (reference sequence). The CDR3 extends over 15 amino acids. The CDR3: CASSSGGISSYEQYF. In DNA, the CDR3 is TGTGCCAGCAGCTCCGGGGGGATTAGCTCCTACGAGCAGTACTTC.

This clonotype was detected only once. The rearrangement joins TRBV9 to TRBJ2-5; D remains ambiguous. The CDR3 is 12 amino acids. V was clipped by 3 bases and J by 5 bases, with 8 bases between them. Germline loops: CDR1 SGDLS, CDR2 YYNGEE. CDR3 sequence: CASSAEGETQYF. In DNA, the CDR3 is TGTGCCAGCAGCGCCGAAGGGGAGACCCAGTACTTC. Drawing the rest from reference TRBV9 and TRBJ2-5, the complete variable domain is DSGVTQTPKHLITATGQRVTLRCSPRSGDLSVYWYQQSLDQGLQFLIQYYNGEERAKGNILERFSAQQFPDLHSELNLSSLELGDSALYFCASSAEGETQYFGPGTRLLVL.

The genes are TRBV10-3 and TRBJ2-1, with TRBD1 as a possible D gene (6 bases). The CDR3 spans 13 residues. Deletions cut 8 bases from V and 9 bases from J, with 17 bases between. CDR1 is ENHRY and CDR2 is SYGVKD in the germline V gene. The CDR3 nucleotides are TGTGCCATCGGTTCAGAGGGGGTTAGTGAGCAGTTCTTC. Translating gives CAIGSEGVSEQFF.

This clonotype was recorded many times. This chain joins TRBV20-1 and TRBJ2-1, with 7 bases matching TRBD1. There are 14 residues in the CDR3. The V gene's germline CDR1 is DFQATT and CDR2 SNEGSKA (reference sequence). The trim removed 3 bases at V and 6 bases at J, leaving 8 bases unmatched. CDR3 nucleotide sequence: TGCAGTGCTAGGACAGGGAACCCAGGCAATGAGCAGTTCTTC. This translates into CSARTGNPGNEQFF.

This clonotype was seen at least ten times. This chain links TRBV6-2 or TRBV6-3 with TRBJ2-1, with D uncertain. This CDR3 has 15 residues. The germline V gene has CDR1 MNHEY and CDR2 SVGEGT. Trimming took 0 bases from V and 0 from J, leaving 6 bases between them. The CDR3 DNA reads as TGTGCCAGCAGTTACTCGTCCACCTCCTACAATGAGCAGTTCTTC. Translation gives CASSYSSTSYNEQFF.

This clonotype has ten or more counts. CDR3 loop: CSAVLGQNNYNEQFF. The CDR3 DNA sequence: TGCAGCGCTGTACTAGGACAAAATAACTACAATGAGCAGTTCTTC. The chain employs TRBV29-1 and TRBJ2-1; D might be TRBD1 or TRBD2, each matching 5 bases. The CDR3 runs to 15 residues. Germline V gene sequence: CDR1 SQVTM, CDR2 ANQGSEA. The V end lost 7 bases, the J end lost 3 bases, and 19 bases lay between the germline ends.

This clonotype was observed a few times. The chain couples TRBV4-3 to TRBJ2-1; 7 bases are a match to TRBD2. The germline CDR1 and CDR2 sequences are LGHNA and YSLEER. The length of the CDR3 is 15 residues. Trimming at V came to 6 bases and at J to 7 bases, leaving 12 bases not matched to a gene. In nucleotides, the CDR3 is TGCGCCAGCAGTCGATTGACGGGAGGAATTAATGAGCAGTTCTTC. This encodes CASSRLTGGINEQFF.

The V and J genes are TRBV28 and TRBJ2-7; D possibly corresponds to TRBD2 (6 bases). The germline V and J ends were trimmed by 5 bases and 1 base, with 21 bases remaining between them. This CDR3 contains 17 residues. Germline V gene sequence: CDR1 MDHEN, CDR2 SYDVKM. The CDR3 DNA reads as TGTGCCAGCAGTGAGAGCACAGGAGGGTTACCATCCTACGAGCAGTACTTC. Protein sequence: CASSESTGGLPSYEQYF.

This clonotype was detected many times. The V call is TRBV6-2 or TRBV6-3, the J call TRBJ2-1; D may be TRBD2 (6 bases). Trimming pared 5 bases from V and 1 base from J, leaving 15 bases between. From germline, CDR1 is MNHEY and CDR2 SVGEGT. This CDR3 is 16 amino acids long. The CDR3 DNA follows: TGTGCCAGCAGTCCCCGGTTAGCGGTATCCTACAATGAGCAGTTCTTC. Its protein is CASSPRLAVSYNEQFF.